Below, 5 T cell receptor beta chains from the same sample are listed, as sequenced in a study of cytomegalovirus exposure and HLA in healthy donors. 60 Vbeta and 13 Jbeta primers were used in PCR. Assay used: immunoSEQ multiplex PCR; TCRdb lists only in-frame clones, some missing. The table has over 100,000 clones, 60% to 85% seen once. The source material was PBMCs. These TCRs come from a woman aged 40 to 50 in good health and CMV-seronegative.

This clone was recorded a few times. The J gene is TRBJ1-6, the V gene TRBV7-2; 8 nucleotides match TRBD1. J gave up 7 bases and V 6 bases, and 11 bases lay outside the gene matches. The CDR3 consists of 16 residues. Per the germline V gene, CDR1 is SGHTA and CDR2 is FQGNSA. This CDR3 reads CASSITGTGLNSPLHF. Written as DNA, the CDR3 is TGTGCCAGCAGTATTACCGGGACAGGCCTAAATTCACCCCTCCACTTT.

This clone was seen only once. In DNA form, the CDR3 reads TGTGCCTGCAATAGGACAGTCAGTACCGGGGAGCTGTTTTTT. Translated, it gives CACNRTVSTGELFF. V gene TRBV30 combines with J gene TRBJ2-2, with D possibly matching TRBD1 (6 bases). The CDR3 has 14 residues. Germline V lookup: CDR1 GTSNPN, CDR2 SVGIG (reference sequence). V was trimmed by 6 bases and J by 5 bases, leaving 16 bases between them.

CDR3 sequence: CASSLWTAQETQYF. In DNA, the CDR3 is TGTGCCAGCAGCCTATGGACAGCGCAAGAGACCCAGTACTTC. The chain links TRBV5-6 to TRBJ2-5; TRBD1 is a possible D gene (6 bases). V was shortened by 4 bases and J by 2 bases, with 12 bases between the two germline ends. CDR3 length equals 14 residues. In germline, CDR1 is SGHDT, CDR2 YYEEEE.

This rearrangement joins TRBV13 to TRBJ2-3; 11 bases agree with TRBD1. This CDR3 comprises 16 residues. The germline gives CDR1 PRHDT, CDR2 FYEKMQ (reference sequence). The V and J ends lost 5 bases and 1 base, in that order; junction bases with no gene match: 5. DNA of the CDR3: TGTGCCAGCAGCCACGGACAGGGGGCCGGCACAGATACGCAGTATTTT. Its translation: CASSHGQGAGTDTQYF.

This chain uses TRBV7-9 with TRBJ2-5, with 10 bases lining up with TRBD2. The CDR3 covers 15 residues. V gave up 3 bases and J gave up 0 bases; unmatched junction bases: 1. The germline gives CDR1 SEHNR, CDR2 FQNEAQ (reference sequence). This CDR3 is CASSFSGGYQETQYF. Written as DNA, the CDR3 is TGTGCCAGCAGCTTTAGCGGGGGGTACCAAGAGACCCAGTACTTC. Filled out from reference TRBV7-9 and TRBJ2-5, the complete variable domain reads DTGVSQNPRHKITKRGQNVTFRCDPISEHNRLYWYRQTLGQGPEFLTYFQNEAQLEKSRLLSDRFSAERPKGSFSTLEIQRTEQGDSAMYLCASSFSGGYQETQYFGPGTRLLVL.